These 23 T cell receptor beta chains came from one sample sequenced in a study of blood T cell repertoires in COVID-19. TCRdb's table, derived via immunoSEQ multiplex PCR, lists solely in-frame clones and lacks some. The sample lists 300,000 to 350,000 clones; 83% were seen once. Sequenced input: peripheral blood. The receptors come from a man aged 25-45 years with active or convalescent COVID-19.

The V and J genes are TRBV5-1 and TRBJ2-3, with TRBD2 as a possible D gene (6 bases). This CDR3 is built from 13 residues. The germline V and J ends were trimmed by 3 bases and 1 base, with 6 bases remaining between them. Germline CDR1 and CDR2: SGHRS and YFSETQ. CDR3 in DNA: TGCGCCAGCAGCTGGGGGGGCACAGATACGCAGTATTTT. This encodes CASSWGGTDTQYF.

The genes are TRBV7-8 and TRBJ1-1; 8 nucleotides align to TRBD1. From germline, CDR1 is SGHVS and CDR2 FQNEAQ. The V segment lost 5 bases and the J segment 1 base; nucleotides outside the gene matches: 0. This CDR3 region has 13 residues. Here the CDR3 DNA reads TGTGCCAGCAGCGGACAGGGGAACACTGAAGCTTTCTTT. Translated, it gives CASSGQGNTEAFF. Drawing the rest from reference TRBV7-8 and TRBJ1-1, the complete variable domain is GAGVSQSPRYKVAKRGQDVALRCDPISGHVSLFWYQQALGQGPEFLTYFQNEAQLDKSGLPSDRFFAERPEGSVSTLKIQRTQQEDSAVYLCASSGQGNTEAFFGQGTRLTVV.

This sequence joins TRBV5-4 and TRBJ1-6, with TRBD1 identical over 9 bases. Germline V gene sequence: CDR1 SGHNT, CDR2 YYREEE (reference sequence). The CDR3 contains 16 residues. Losses at the gene ends were 0 bases for V and 8 bases for J; bases not matched to a gene: 6. In DNA, the CDR3 is TGTGCCAGCAGCTTGGACAGGGGGCGAGGATATTCACCCCTCCACTTT. Residues: CASSLDRGRGYSPLHF.

This clone was counted once. The J gene is TRBJ2-7, the V gene TRBV3-1 (or the pseudogene TRBV3-2); possible D gene TRBD2, 6 bases. CDR3 length: 14 amino acids. Germline values: CDR1 LGHDT, CDR2 YNNKEL (reference sequence). With 3 bases removed from V and 5 bases from J, the gap between germline ends came to 14 bases. The DNA for the CDR3 is TGTGCCAGCAGCCAGACCCCGGGGGAGGACGAGCAGTACTTC. It yields the protein CASSQTPGEDEQYF.

This clone was picked up one time. V and J are TRBV29-1 and TRBJ2-3, with 14 positions matching TRBD2. V lost 6 bases, J lost 6 bases, and 8 bases stayed unmatched. The CDR3 sequence is 15 residues long. Per the germline V gene, CDR1 is SQVTM and CDR2 is ANQGSEA. The chain's CDR3 is CSVAGTSGRIDTQYF. DNA for the CDR3: TGCAGCGTCGCCGGGACTAGCGGGAGAATCGATACGCAGTATTTT.

V gene TRBV28 combines with J gene TRBJ2-4; D may be TRBD1 (5 bases). Trimming removed 8 bases from V and 6 bases from J, with 8 bases in between. CDR1 is MDHEN and CDR2 is SYDVKM in the germline V gene. CDR3 size: 11 residues. CDR3 in amino acids: CASGQGNIQYF. The CDR3 coding sequence is TGTGCCAGCGGGCAGGGAAACATTCAGTACTTC.

The V gene is TRBV5-1, the J gene TRBJ1-2; unclear D gene. Germline assignment: CDR1 SGHRS and CDR2 YFSETQ. This CDR3 region has 13 residues. Trimming left V 4 bases short and J 8 bases short, with 15 bases between. CDR3: CASSDTISGGYTF. In DNA, the CDR3 is TGCGCCAGCAGCGACACCATATCGGGAGGCTACACCTTC.

CDR3 sequence reads: CASSYLAGTGRETQYF. CDR3 DNA sequence: TGTGCCAGCAGTTACTTGGCCGGGACAGGGAGAGAGACCCAGTACTTC. The J gene is TRBJ2-5, the V gene TRBV6-5, with 9 bases aligning to TRBD1. This CDR3 has 16 residues. Per germline, CDR1 MNHEY and CDR2 SVGAGI. V shed 1 base, J shed 4 bases, and the junction held 7 bases outside the gene matches.

A single count supports this clone. The chain combines TRBV10-2 with TRBJ1-3; 9 nucleotides align to TRBD1. The CDR3 loop spans 18 amino acids. Germline values: CDR1 WSHSY, CDR2 SAAADI. With 3 bases clipped from V and 2 bases from J, the junction kept 11 bases outside the gene matches. The CDR3 reads CASSETQGAVPPGNTIYF. DNA for the CDR3: TGCGCCAGCAGTGAAACACAGGGGGCGGTTCCCCCTGGAAACACCATATATTTT.

This chain's CDR3 is CASSILQGQSFAPQHF. The CDR3 DNA is TGTGCCAGTAGTATCCTTCAGGGACAGTCCTTTGCGCCCCAGCATTTT. The V gene is TRBV19, the J gene TRBJ1-5; 7 positions agree with TRBD1. Germline CDR1 reads LNHDA; CDR2 reads SQIVND (reference sequence). The CDR3 totals 16 residues. Trimming at V came to 3 bases and at J to 9 bases, leaving 14 bases not matched to a gene.

This clone was counted a few times. This rearrangement joins TRBV18 to TRBJ1-3; TRBD1 matches at 8 bases. The V gene end was trimmed by 1 base and the J gene end by 0 bases; junction bases not matched to a gene: 5. The CDR3 sequence is 17 residues long. Germline V gene sequence: CDR1 KGHSH, CDR2 LQKENI. Written as DNA, the CDR3 is TGTGCCAGCTCACCACAACGACAGGGGCCCTCTGGAAACACCATATATTTT. Translated: CASSPQRQGPSGNTIYF.

The chain recombines TRBV7-3 with TRBJ2-3; D is ambiguous. In germline, CDR1 is SGHTA, CDR2 FQGTGA. V dropped 1 base and J dropped 4 bases, with 9 bases sitting between them. This CDR3 is 14 amino acids long. CDR3 amino acids: CASSLMAYSDTQYF. The CDR3 DNA sequence: TGTGCCAGCAGCTTAATGGCTTATTCAGATACGCAGTATTTT. The whole variable domain, filled in from reference TRBV7-3 and TRBJ2-3, reads GAGVSQTPSNKVTEKGKYVELRCDPISGHTALYWYRQSLGQGPEFLIYFQGTGAADDSGLPNDRFFAVRPEGSVSTLKIQRTERGDSAVYLCASSLMAYSDTQYFGPGTRLTVL.

This chain uses TRBV19 with TRBJ2-3, with D maybe TRBD2 (5 bases). From germline, CDR1 is LNHDA and CDR2 SQIVND (reference sequence). This CDR3 region has 14 residues. Between the trimmed V and J ends, which lost 3 bases and 2 bases, there was a span of 9 bases. The CDR3 protein is CASSMGGFTDTQYF. CDR3 DNA: TGTGCCAGTAGTATGGGCGGGTTCACAGATACGCAGTATTTT. The full variable domain, in which reference TRBV19 and TRBJ2-3 provide the parts outside the CDR3, is DGGITQSPKYLFRKEGQNVTLSCEQNLNHDAMYWYRQDPGQGLRLIYYSQIVNDFQKGDIAEGYSVSREKKESFPLTVTSAQKNPTAFYLCASSMGGFTDTQYFGPGTRLTVL.

The chain uses TRBV2 and TRBJ1-4; TRBD1 aligns across 7 bases. The CDR3 is 14 residues long. V dropped 8 bases and J dropped 8; count of bases not matched to a gene: 11. Germline CDR1 reads SNHLY; CDR2 reads FYNNEI. The CDR3 spells CASLRDSGEEKLFF. CDR3 coding DNA: TGTGCCAGCCTCCGGGACAGCGGCGAGGAAAAACTGTTTTTT.

The CDR3 bases are TGTGCCTGGAGTACCTCCAGGGGCAATCAGCCCCAGCATTTT. This gives the protein CAWSTSRGNQPQHF. This rearrangement joins TRBV30 to TRBJ1-5; D possibly corresponds to TRBD1 (5 bases). CDR1 and CDR2 (germline): GTSNPN, SVGIG (reference sequence). The length of the CDR3 is 14 residues. V lost 2 bases and J 2 bases, leaving 10 bases between the germline ends.

The chain is built from TRBV7-3 and TRBJ2-3; 14 nucleotides match TRBD2. CDR1 and CDR2 (germline): SGHTA, FQGTGA. The trim removed 2 bases at V and 4 bases at J, leaving 5 bases unmatched. The CDR3 loop spans 17 amino acids. The CDR3 nucleotides read TGTGCCAGCAGCTTATTGGGACTAGCGGGAGTAGCAGATACGCAGTATTTT. Its translation is CASSLLGLAGVADTQYF.

This chain joins TRBV6-5 and TRBJ1-1; possible D gene TRBD1, 6 bases. The ends were cut back, 2 bases at V and 0 bases at J, with 13 bases in the middle. The CDR3 runs 16 residues. In germline, CDR1 is MNHEY, CDR2 SVGAGI. CDR3 residues: CASSYIRTAMNTEAFF. The CDR3 bases are TGTGCCAGCAGTTACATCAGGACAGCGATGAACACTGAAGCTTTCTTT.

This clone came up once. The chain employs TRBV9 and TRBJ2-2, with TRBD2 identical over 9 bases. The V gene end was trimmed by 2 bases and the J gene end by 4 bases; junction bases not matched to a gene: 9. This CDR3 has 17 amino acids. Germline V gene lookup returns CDR1 SGDLS and CDR2 YYNGEE. CDR3 nucleotides: TGTGCCAGCAGCGTGGCCTGGCGGGGGGGCGTCACCGGGGAGCTGTTTTTT. Its translation: CASSVAWRGGVTGELFF.

The rearrangement joins TRBV5-4 to TRBJ2-5; 9 bases match TRBD2. The CDR3 has 15 residues. Unmatched junction bases numbered 4, after V lost 0 bases and J lost 4 bases. The germline gives CDR1 SGHNT, CDR2 YYREEE (reference sequence). The CDR3 nucleotides read TGTGCCAGCAGCTTGGTCGGAGCGGGAGGAGAGACCCAGTACTTC. Amino acid sequence: CASSLVGAGGETQYF.

The CDR3 DNA reads as TGTGCCACCAGACTAGCGGTGATCAGGGAGACCCAGTACTTC. Its translation: CATRLAVIRETQYF. The chain couples TRBV28 to TRBJ2-5; 9 positions agree with TRBD2. Germline V gives CDR1 MDHEN, CDR2 SYDVKM. The CDR3 is made up of 14 amino acids. J was trimmed by 5 bases and V by 10 bases; bases with no gene match: 11.

The V gene is TRBV9, the J gene TRBJ2-1; D is uncertain. The CDR3 is 16 amino acids. V shed 0 bases and J shed 6 bases, with 16 bases lying between them. Germline-derived CDR1 and CDR2 are SGDLS and YYNGEE. CDR3 bases: TGTGCCAGCAGCGTAGAAGGTAGCCAAAGAACCAATGAGCAGTTCTTC. Its translation is CASSVEGSQRTNEQFF.

The chain has TRBV6-5 and TRBJ1-1; 10 positions match TRBD1. Trimming at V came to 7 bases and at J to 4 bases, leaving 3 bases not matched to a gene. The germline gives CDR1 MNHEY, CDR2 SVGAGI. CDR3 length: 13 amino acids. CDR3 in amino acids: CASNRDRGTEAFF. CDR3 sequence (DNA): TGTGCCAGCAACCGGGACAGGGGCACTGAAGCTTTCTTT.

The chain combines TRBV7-2 with TRBJ1-2; D unclear. The V end was cut by 4 bases, the J end by 0 bases, with 9 bases between. Germline V gives CDR1 SGHTA, CDR2 FQGNSA. The CDR3 consists of 14 residues. CDR3 in DNA: TGTGCCAGCAGCTCCGGGTGGGCTAACTATGGCTACACCTTC. It codes for CASSSGWANYGYTF.